A single sample is the source of the 17 T cell receptor beta chains below, sequenced in a study of PD-1 blockade in classical Hodgkin lymphoma. Relapse after autologous stem cell transplantation occurred in every patient, and brentuximab vedotin exposure varied. Assay: immunoSEQ multiplex PCR; the TCRdb copy retains only in-frame clones and omits some. The table shows some 100,000 clones, with 85% to 90% occurring only once. The sequencing used peripheral blood mononuclear cells (PBMCs), collected before the second cycle of nivolumab. Receptors originate from a human donor with classical Hodgkin lymphoma.

A few counts support this clone. The gene calls are TRBV19 and TRBJ2-3; D is perhaps TRBD2 (6 bases). The germline gives CDR1 LNHDA, CDR2 SQIVND (reference sequence). This CDR3 has 14 amino acids. V lost 5 bases and J lost 2, with 11 bases in between. The CDR3 loop is CASSLGLSTDTQYF. CDR3 in DNA: TGTGCCAGTAGTTTGGGACTCTCCACAGATACGCAGTATTTT. The whole variable domain, filled in from reference TRBV19 and TRBJ2-3, reads DGGITQSPKYLFRKEGQNVTLSCEQNLNHDAMYWYRQDPGQGLRLIYYSQIVNDFQKGDIAEGYSVSREKKESFPLTVTSAQKNPTAFYLCASSLGLSTDTQYFGPGTRLTVL.

The genes are TRBV4-2 and TRBJ1-2; 8 bases map to TRBD1. This CDR3 has 17 amino acids. With 4 bases clipped from V and 2 bases from J, the junction kept 12 bases outside the gene matches. Germline assignment: CDR1 LGHNA and CDR2 YNFKEQ. In DNA, the CDR3 is TGTGCCAGCAGCCTCGGCGGCAGGGGGCTTTACAACTATGGCTACACCTTC. The encoded protein is CASSLGGRGLYNYGYTF.

In its sample, this clone was seen many times. The rearrangement links TRBV4-2 to TRBJ2-7, with D possibly being TRBD2 (6 bases). This CDR3 contains 18 residues. The germline CDR1 and CDR2 sequences are LGHNA and YNFKEQ. The V gene lost 0 bases and the J gene lost 1 base, with 19 bases spanning the gap. CDR3 sequence: CASSQDLAVGRSSYEQYF. The CDR3 coding sequence is TGTGCCAGCAGCCAAGATTTGGCGGTGGGGAGGAGTTCCTACGAGCAGTACTTC.

The rearrangement uses TRBV9 and TRBJ2-2; 8 bases fit TRBD1. From germline, CDR1 is SGDLS and CDR2 YYNGEE. V lost 3 bases and J lost 3; bases outside the gene matches: 13. The CDR3 is 18 residues long. The CDR3 loop is CASSAMDRVGSHTGELFF. The CDR3, as DNA: TGTGCCAGCAGCGCAATGGACAGGGTAGGAAGCCACACCGGGGAGCTGTTTTTT.

This clone was found once. This chain uses TRBV2 with TRBJ1-1; D unclear. Trimming removed 5 bases at V and 5 bases at J, with 9 bases between. This CDR3 region has 12 residues. Germline loops: CDR1 SNHLY, CDR2 FYNNEI. The CDR3: CASSKTVTEAFF. CDR3 sequence (DNA): TGTGCCAGCAGTAAAACAGTGACTGAAGCTTTCTTT.

This clone has just a few counts. The chain has TRBV27 and TRBJ1-1; D is uncertain. This CDR3 comprises 13 residues. V was pared by 3 bases and J by 3 bases, with 8 bases between. Germline loops: CDR1 MNHEY, CDR2 SMNVEV (reference sequence). In DNA form, the CDR3 reads TGTGCCAGCAGTTTCAAGACACACACTGAAGCTTTCTTT. This translates into CASSFKTHTEAFF.

The rearrangement links TRBV7-2 to TRBJ2-7; D not resolved. V lost 3 bases and J 3 bases, leaving 9 bases between the germline ends. The CDR3 length is 13 residues. Germline V gives CDR1 SGHTA, CDR2 FQGNSA. The CDR3 region is CASSFEDFYEQYF. DNA of the CDR3: TGTGCCAGCAGCTTCGAGGATTTCTACGAGCAGTACTTC.

CDR3: CASSVTGGRLETQYF. CDR3 nucleotides: TGTGCCAGTAGTGTGACAGGGGGCCGGTTGGAGACCCAGTACTTC. The rearrangement links TRBV19 to TRBJ2-5, with TRBD1 identical over 10 bases. Looked up from germline, CDR1 is LNHDA and CDR2 is SQIVND (reference sequence). The CDR3 contains 15 residues. The V segment lost 5 bases and the J segment 5 bases; nucleotides outside the gene matches: 8.

The chain recombines TRBV5-1 with TRBJ1-4, with 8 nucleotides matching TRBD1. J gave up 5 bases and V 5 bases, and 17 bases lay outside the gene matches. The CDR3 is made up of 18 amino acids. Germline V gene sequence: CDR1 SGHRS, CDR2 YFSETQ. The CDR3 nucleotides are TGCGCCAGCAGGCGAACACAGGGGGTTAACGCCCTAAATGAAAAACTGTTTTTT. It translates to CASRRTQGVNALNEKLFF.

V usage is TRBV6-5 and J usage is TRBJ1-5; D gene uncertain. Trimming left V 6 bases short and J 1 base short, with 7 bases between. Per germline, CDR1 MNHEY and CDR2 SVGAGI. The CDR3 contains 13 residues. The CDR3 DNA reads as TGTGCCAGCAGAGGCGGGAGCAATCAGCCCCAGCATTTT. It encodes CASRGGSNQPQHF.

The J gene is TRBJ2-7, the V gene TRBV19, with 9 bases that match TRBD1. The germline V gene has CDR1 LNHDA and CDR2 SQIVND (reference sequence). This CDR3 has 15 residues. Trimming cost V 6 bases and J 4 bases; bases outside gene matches: 10. As DNA, the CDR3 is TGTGCCAGTAGCACCCCGAGGACAGGGGTGTACGAGCAGTACTTC. Encoded protein: CASSTPRTGVYEQYF.

The chain combines TRBV5-6 with TRBJ2-7; 7 bases match TRBD1. Losses at the gene ends were 0 bases for V and 2 bases for J; bases not matched to a gene: 2. The CDR3 extends over 14 amino acids. The germline V gene has CDR1 SGHDT and CDR2 YYEEEE. In DNA, the CDR3 is TGTGCCAGCAGCTTGGCGGGACAGACCTACGAGCAGTACTTC. It translates to CASSLAGQTYEQYF.

The chain carries TRBV7-9 and TRBJ2-3; D may be TRBD2 (6 bases). Trimming stripped 5 bases from V and 6 bases from J, with 21 bases between. This CDR3 contains 16 residues. Germline assignment: CDR1 SEHNR and CDR2 FQNEAQ (reference sequence). In nucleotides, the CDR3 is TGTGCCAGCAGCCAGCAGGCGGGCGGGGAGTCCGATACGCAGTATTTT. Protein: CASSQQAGGESDTQYF. The full variable domain, in which reference TRBV7-9 and TRBJ2-3 provide the parts outside the CDR3, is DTGVSQNPRHKITKRGQNVTFRCDPISEHNRLYWYRQTLGQGPEFLTYFQNEAQLEKSRLLSDRFSAERPKGSFSTLEIQRTEQGDSAMYLCASSQQAGGESDTQYFGPGTRLTVL.

V usage is TRBV7-2 and J usage is TRBJ1-3; D may be TRBD1 (5 bases). This CDR3 is 14 amino acids long. The V gene lost 5 bases and the J gene lost 4 bases, with 12 bases spanning the gap. The V gene's germline CDR1 is SGHTA and CDR2 FQGNSA. The CDR3 sequence: CASSVGTAGNTIYF. The CDR3 coding sequence is TGTGCCAGCAGCGTAGGGACGGCCGGAAACACCATATATTTT.

This clone was seen many times. The chain joins TRBV5-4 to TRBJ1-4, with 8 bases matching TRBD1. From germline, CDR1 is SGHNT and CDR2 YYREEE (reference sequence). The CDR3 spans 16 residues. The trim removed 0 bases at V and 7 bases at J, leaving 8 bases unmatched. The chain's CDR3 is CASSLAPGQGSEKLFF. As DNA, the CDR3 is TGTGCCAGCAGCTTGGCCCCTGGACAGGGCAGTGAAAAACTGTTTTTT.

The rearrangement joins TRBV29-1 to TRBJ1-1, with D unresolved. CDR3 length equals 14 residues. Per germline, CDR1 SQVTM and CDR2 ANQGSEA. Trimming removed 4 bases at V and 9 bases at J, with 21 bases between. The CDR3, as DNA: TGCAGCGTTGGCGCCACCTACCTGACCGGGAAAGCTTTCTTT. It is translated as CSVGATYLTGKAFF.

The chain is built from TRBV18 and TRBJ2-5; D unresolved. This CDR3 comprises 14 residues. Trimming removed 3 bases at V and 3 bases at J, with 11 bases between. The germline gives CDR1 KGHSH, CDR2 LQKENI. CDR3 DNA: TGTGCCAGCTCACCTCTCCCCCGTAAAGAGACCCAGTACTTC. Residues: CASSPLPRKETQYF.